The 12 T cell receptor beta chains in this list originate from one sample, sequenced in a study of T cells in Graves' hyperthyroidism and ophthalmopathy. The source material, RNA transcripts, was used to amplify TCR beta CDR3 regions. The HTBI primer set was used in a first-round RT-PCR of the TCR CDR3. TCRdb fed the multiplex PCR reads into MiXCR, producing one record per CDR3 protein. This sample yields around 190,000 distinct CDR3 sequences, of which roughly a sixth are seen a single time; roughly 55% belongs to the top ten. Material for sequencing was blood. The receptors were sampled from a woman between 45 and 60 years old with Graves' hyperthyroidism.

This clonotype has more than one count but fewer than ten. The rearrangement links TRBV7-3 to TRBJ2-3; D is uncertain. The V and J ends lost 3 bases and 6 bases respectively, with 10 bases between them. Looked up from germline, CDR1 is SGHTA and CDR2 is FQGTGA. CDR3 length: 13 amino acids. CDR3 protein: CASSFVPGDTQYF. CDR3 DNA: TGTGCCAGCAGCTTTGTCCCCGGTGATACGCAGTATTTT.

This chain joins TRBV27 and TRBJ2-1; 11 bases are shared with TRBD2. The CDR3 covers 15 residues. With V trimmed by 7 bases and J by 5 bases, 7 bases remained unmatched. CDR1 MNHEY and CDR2 SMNVEV come from the germline V gene (reference sequence). CDR3 in amino acids: CASTLGTSGNNEQFF. The CDR3 DNA follows: TGTGCCAGCACCCTAGGGACTAGCGGAAACAATGAGCAGTTCTTC.

This clonotype appeared many times. V is TRBV19 and J is TRBJ1-1, with D perhaps matching TRBD1 (6 bases). The CDR3 spans 14 residues. Trimming stripped 6 bases from V and 5 bases from J, with 16 bases between. Germline lookup yields CDR1 LNHDA and CDR2 SQIVND (reference sequence). CDR3 DNA: TGTGCCAGTAGACTGAGGGGGGGAGGGACTGAAGCTTTCTTT. Amino acids: CASRLRGGGTEAFF.

This clonotype was found many times. This chain connects TRBV20-1 to TRBJ2-3; 8 bases align to TRBD2. The length of the CDR3 is 13 residues. V lost 3 bases, J lost 3 bases, and 2 bases stayed unmatched. Germline assignment: CDR1 DFQATT and CDR2 SNEGSKA (reference sequence). The CDR3 loop is CSASTSGTDTQYF. CDR3 nucleotides: TGCAGTGCTAGCACTAGCGGAACAGATACGCAGTATTTT.

This clonotype has at least ten counts. The chain has TRBV6-2 or TRBV6-3 and TRBJ2-1, with D maybe TRBD2 (5 bases). Germline V CDR1 and CDR2: MNHEY, SVGEGT. The V and J ends lost 0 bases and 8 bases respectively, with 20 bases between them. The CDR3 has 17 residues. The CDR3 bases are TGTGCCAGCAGTTACTCGTTGGGCAGCGGAACCCCTTATGAGCAGTTCTTC. Translated, it gives CASSYSLGSGTPYEQFF.

V is TRBV7-2 and J is TRBJ1-2, with TRBD1 matching 7 bases. In germline, CDR1 is SGHTA, CDR2 FQGNSA. The CDR3 is made up of 14 amino acids. The V and J ends lost 0 bases and 4 bases, in that order; junction bases with no gene match: 2. This chain's CDR3 is CASSLANRGYGYTF. In nucleotides, the CDR3 is TGTGCCAGCAGCTTAGCAAACAGGGGCTATGGCTACACCTTC.

This clonotype was observed many times. This chain joins TRBV12-3 or TRBV12-4 and TRBJ2-2; unclear D gene. Between the trimmed V and J ends, which lost 6 bases and 5 bases, there was a span of 10 bases. The CDR3 consists of 13 residues. CDR3 bases: TGTGCCAGCAGCCTAAGGGTAACCGGGGAGCTGTTTTTT. Translated: CASSLRVTGELFF.

This clonotype was seen a handful of times. The CDR3 nucleotides are TGTGCCAGCAGTCAGCGACCGAGCTCTGGAAACACCATATATTTT. As protein: CASSQRPSSGNTIYF. This chain connects TRBV12-3 or TRBV12-4 to TRBJ1-3; no reliable D call. The CDR3 contains 15 residues. Trimming shortened V by 5 bases and J by 0 bases, and 11 bases separated the two germline ends.

The table lists this clonotype with many counts. The gene calls are TRBV28 and TRBJ2-3; D unresolved. The V and J ends lost 5 bases and 11 bases respectively, with 17 bases between them. CDR3 length equals 13 residues. Germline-derived CDR1 and CDR2 are MDHEN and SYDVKM. CDR3 sequence (DNA): TGTGCCAGCAGTACTCGGCGTGGCGGTGAGCAGTATTTT. As protein: CASSTRRGGEQYF.

This clonotype was recorded at least ten times. This rearrangement joins TRBV10-2 to TRBJ2-1; 8 bases line up with TRBD1. Germline assignment: CDR1 WSHSY and CDR2 SAAADI. The CDR3 runs 16 residues. V lost 2 bases to trimming and J lost 7 bases; unmatched junction nucleotides: 10. The chain's CDR3 is CASSERSRGRRNEQFF. CDR3 DNA: TGCGCCAGCAGTGAGCGAAGCAGGGGGCGCCGGAATGAGCAGTTCTTC.

This clonotype was recorded at least ten times. V and J are TRBV2 and TRBJ1-1, with D uncertain. The V end lost 8 bases, the J end lost 0 bases, and 10 bases lay between the germline ends. The CDR3 spans 13 residues. Germline CDR1 and CDR2: SNHLY and FYNNEI. This CDR3 is CASYQLMNTEAFF. CDR3 coding DNA: TGTGCCAGCTACCAGTTAATGAACACTGAAGCTTTCTTT.

This clonotype was counted many times. The chain combines TRBV7-2 with TRBJ2-1, with 11 bases identical to TRBD2. CDR3 length equals 15 residues. In germline, CDR1 is SGHTA, CDR2 FQGNSA. V gave up 5 bases and J gave up 4 bases; unmatched junction bases: 4. In DNA, the CDR3 is TGTGCCAGCAGCAGGACTAGCGGGCCGTACAATGAGCAGTTCTTC. Encoded protein: CASSRTSGPYNEQFF.